These 4 T cell receptor beta chains share one sample of origin, sequenced in a study of shared clonotypes between healthy human individuals. Using immunoSEQ multiplex PCR, the repertoire was profiled, and TCRdb retains in-frame clones only, with some absent. The sample shows over 750,000 clones, around 96% of them seen only once. In the naive CD8 group, cells lacked CD45RO and were positively selected for CCR7, so terminally differentiated effector memory CD45RA+ cells were left out. The specimen was naive CD8+ T cells sorted from blood. These receptors all come from a man under 40 in good health.

As concerns this clone: At one of its ends the junction is not consistent with the germline gene, which may arise from a read error. The chain recombines TRBV7-7 with TRBJ2-5, with no clear D. CDR3 length equals 15 residues. The V gene's germline CDR1 is SSHAT and CDR2 FNYEAQ (reference sequence). The CDR3 coding sequence is TGTGCTAGCAGCTTAAATCGAGCCAGCCAAGAGACCCAGTACTTC. Amino acid sequence: CASSLNRASQETQYF.

The V gene is TRBV4-1, the J gene TRBJ2-3; tentatively, D is TRBD1 (5 bases). The germline gives CDR1 MGHRA, CDR2 YSYEKL. This CDR3 comprises 16 residues. Trimming removed 3 bases from V and 4 bases from J, with 17 bases in between. The CDR3 is CASSQPGSGLADTQYF. CDR3 bases: TGCGCCAGCAGCCAGCCAGGGTCGGGTTTAGCAGATACGCAGTATTTT.

This clone was counted a single time. The chain uses TRBV19 and TRBJ2-2, with TRBD1 matching over 9 bases. With 7 bases clipped from V and 2 bases from J, the junction kept 8 bases outside the gene matches. Looked up from germline, CDR1 is LNHDA and CDR2 is SQIVND (reference sequence). The CDR3 is made up of 16 amino acids. CDR3 protein: CASKTRTGANTGELFF. In DNA form, the CDR3 reads TGTGCCAGTAAGACCCGGACAGGGGCAAACACCGGGGAGCTGTTTTTT.

This clone was observed once. The chain is built from TRBV5-3 and TRBJ2-5; 9 bases fit TRBD1. TRBV5-3 is filed as an ORF, its function uncertain. The CDR3 is 17 residues long. The trim removed 0 bases at V and 1 base at J, leaving 7 bases unmatched. CDR3 residues: CARSLALDRGCQETQYF. Here the CDR3 DNA reads TGTGCCAGAAGCTTGGCTTTGGACAGGGGTTGCCAAGAGACCCAGTACTTC.